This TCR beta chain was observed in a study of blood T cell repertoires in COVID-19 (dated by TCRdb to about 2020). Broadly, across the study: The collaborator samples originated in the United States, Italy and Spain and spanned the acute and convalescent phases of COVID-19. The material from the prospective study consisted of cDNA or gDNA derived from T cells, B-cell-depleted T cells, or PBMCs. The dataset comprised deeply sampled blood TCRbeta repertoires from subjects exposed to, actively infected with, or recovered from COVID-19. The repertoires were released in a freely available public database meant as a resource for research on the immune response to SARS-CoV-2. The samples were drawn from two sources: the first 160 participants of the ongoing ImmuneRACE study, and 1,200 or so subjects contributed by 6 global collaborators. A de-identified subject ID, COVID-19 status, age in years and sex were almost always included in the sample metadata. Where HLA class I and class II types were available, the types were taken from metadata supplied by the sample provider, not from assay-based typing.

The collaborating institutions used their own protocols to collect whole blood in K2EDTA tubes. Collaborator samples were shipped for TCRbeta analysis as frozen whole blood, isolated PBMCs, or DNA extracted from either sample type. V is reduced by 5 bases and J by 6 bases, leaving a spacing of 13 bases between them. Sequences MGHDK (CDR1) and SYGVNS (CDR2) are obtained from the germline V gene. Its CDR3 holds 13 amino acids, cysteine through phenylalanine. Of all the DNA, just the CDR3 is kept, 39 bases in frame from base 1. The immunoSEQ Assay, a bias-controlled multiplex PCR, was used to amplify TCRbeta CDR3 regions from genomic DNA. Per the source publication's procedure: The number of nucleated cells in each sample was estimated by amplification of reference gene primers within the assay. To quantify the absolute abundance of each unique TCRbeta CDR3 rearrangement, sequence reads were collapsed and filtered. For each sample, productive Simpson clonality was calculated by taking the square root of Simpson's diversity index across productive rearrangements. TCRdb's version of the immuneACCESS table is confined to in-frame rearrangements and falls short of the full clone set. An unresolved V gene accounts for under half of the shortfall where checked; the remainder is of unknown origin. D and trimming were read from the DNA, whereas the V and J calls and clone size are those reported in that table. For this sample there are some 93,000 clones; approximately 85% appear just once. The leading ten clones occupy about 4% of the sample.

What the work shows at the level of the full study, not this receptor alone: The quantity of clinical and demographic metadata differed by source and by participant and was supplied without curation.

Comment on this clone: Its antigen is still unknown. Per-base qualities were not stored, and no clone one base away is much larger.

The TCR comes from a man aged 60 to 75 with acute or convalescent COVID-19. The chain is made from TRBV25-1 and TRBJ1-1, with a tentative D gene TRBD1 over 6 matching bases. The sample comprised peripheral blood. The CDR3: CASSNQGIAEAFF. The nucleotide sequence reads TGTGCCAGCAGTAACCAGGGGATCGCTGAAGCTTTCTTT.